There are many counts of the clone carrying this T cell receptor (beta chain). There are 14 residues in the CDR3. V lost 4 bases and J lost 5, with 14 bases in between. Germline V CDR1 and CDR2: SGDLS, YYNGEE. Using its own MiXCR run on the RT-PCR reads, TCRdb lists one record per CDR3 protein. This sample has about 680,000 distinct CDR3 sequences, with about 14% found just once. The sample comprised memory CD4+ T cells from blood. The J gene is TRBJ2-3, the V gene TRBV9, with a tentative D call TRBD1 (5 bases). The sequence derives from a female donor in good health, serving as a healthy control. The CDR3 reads CASSPSSDRDTQYF. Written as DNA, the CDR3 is TGTGCCAGCAGCCCCTCCTCCGACAGAGATACGCAGTATTTT.